This T cell receptor (beta chain) was recovered during a study of cytomegalovirus exposure and HLA in healthy donors. Remarks on this clone: Its antigen is undetermined.

Both 60 Vbeta primers and 13 Jbeta primers went into the PCR. Produced via immunoSEQ multiplex PCR; TCRdb's table is partial and in-frame only. Here the sample spans roughly 120,000 clones, roughly 63% being singletons. Study-wide results and limits: Reports indicated that the classifier achieved high specificity and sensitivity in diagnosing cytomegalovirus status. What a later analysis showed was that several of the most significant clusters appeared linked to common viral pathogens.

Germline V lookup: CDR1 MDHEN, CDR2 SYDVKM. The CDR3 runs 13 residues. The germline V and J ends were trimmed by 3 bases and 3 bases, with 9 bases remaining between them. The clonotype originates from a man aged 30 to 39 in good health and CMV-seropositive. The chain links TRBV28 to TRBJ2-7; a possible D gene is TRBD1 (6 bases). Sequencing was performed on PBMCs. This chain's CDR3 is CASSLGAYYEQYF. CDR3 nucleotides: TGTGCCAGCAGTTTGGGGGCTTACTACGAGCAGTACTTC.